The 9 T cell receptor beta chains given below trace back to one sample, sequenced in a study of T cells expressing NK-cell markers. TCRdb reworked the 5' RACE reads into one entry per CDR3 protein, no DNA. The table for this sample gives 300,000 to 450,000 distinct CDR3 sequences. Sequenced input: blood T cells: a sorted CD56 or NKG2C T cell subset, CD4+ or CD8+ T cells, or bulk PBMC T cells (not recorded which). Receptors were obtained from a man aged 18-75 years in good health.

V is TRBV2 and J is TRBJ2-7. The germline CDR1 and CDR2 sequences are SNHLY and FYNNEI. The CDR3 is made up of 12 amino acids. The CDR3 loop reads CASFYVGLEQYF.

The chain combines TRBV20-1 with TRBJ2-7; no DNA is available, so the TRBD2 call from TCRdb remains unchecked. This CDR3 spans 16 amino acids. Germline loops: CDR1 DFQATT, CDR2 SNEGSKA (reference sequence). CDR3 loop: CSARDWLAGGRGEQYF.

V is TRBV12-3 or TRBV12-4 and J is TRBJ2-1; TCRdb's D gene call, TRBD1, goes unchecked for lack of DNA. The CDR3 sequence is 13 residues long. The CDR3 sequence is CASSRGEVHEQFF.

The chain links TRBV27 to TRBJ2-5. From germline, CDR1 is MNHEY and CDR2 SMNVEV (reference sequence). The CDR3 has 14 amino acids. The CDR3 reads CASSLRSDQETQYF.

The rearrangement joins TRBV2 to TRBJ2-5; TCRdb selects TRBD1, and the lack of DNA leaves this call unchecked. Germline-derived CDR1 and CDR2 are SNHLY and FYNNEI. CDR3 size: 12 residues. The CDR3 spells CASATGEETQYF.

The chain recombines TRBV10-3 with TRBJ2-2; absent DNA, TCRdb's TRBD2 call cannot be checked. The CDR3 covers 18 residues. Germline CDR1 and CDR2: ENHRY and SYGVKD. The CDR3 sequence is CAISDRGLAGVSSGELFF.

The gene calls are TRBV20-1 and TRBJ2-3; TCRdb picks TRBD1, but there is no DNA to check that call. The CDR3 extends over 13 amino acids. The germline CDR1 and CDR2 sequences are DFQATT and SNEGSKA (reference sequence). This CDR3 reads CSAVQGIGDTQYF.

The CDR3 loop reads CASSVMSALAKNIQYF. The chain links TRBV2 to TRBJ2-4. CDR3 length: 16 amino acids. Germline V gene lookup returns CDR1 SNHLY and CDR2 FYNNEI.

The V gene is TRBV29-1, the J gene TRBJ2-3; TCRdb proposes TRBD2, but this gene call is untestable without DNA. CDR3 length: 13 amino acids. Germline CDR1 and CDR2: SQVTM and ANQGSEA. The CDR3 spells CSVELVGGDTQYF.